This T cell receptor (beta chain) was sequenced for a study of shared clonotypes between healthy human individuals (dated by TCRdb to between 2020 and 2021). Some background on the complete study: A few men and a couple of women, aged 18 to 49 years, made up the cohort. For each donor, CD4 naive and CD4 memory were each run on three plates, CD8 naive on two plates, and CD8 memory on one plate. Leukapheresis yielded between about 0.94 and 8.9 billion PBMCs per donor. To estimate repertoire size and how much clonotype sharing occurs between individuals, the study deeply sequenced the blood TCR repertoires of roughly 5 healthy adults. Libraries were prepared and TCR repertoires were sequenced by different laboratories using diverse techniques, in order to increase sequencing depth and limit assay-specific biases. Findings and caveats that apply to the study as a whole: Naive subsets generally had larger estimated clonotype richness than memory subsets did. Clonotypes shared by all four sorted-subset donors showed higher generation probabilities than non-shared clonotypes. Pairwise subsampling led to the expectation that sequencing depth would affect the degree of clonotype sharing among donors. Sharing across a few donors was observed for around 5% of naive CD4, less than 4% of naive CD8, about 2.3% of memory CD4, and 0.4% of memory CD8 clonotypes. Rarefaction of sorted-subset datasets indicated incomplete sequencing despite the large sequencing depth. Because the study included a small number of donors, the genetic and exposure-history diversity represented was limited. Only blood was sampled, and tissue TCR repertoires likely differ from those in blood.

The donors were healthy, HIV-negative adults with no recently reported acute infections or vaccinations. Only Caucasian adults living in Nashville, Tennessee, USA were represented among the donors. CD4+ T cells were enriched by magnetic negative selection, after which naive cells were positively selected on CD45RA and the negative fraction was taken as the memory subset. Blood was collected by leukapheresis, and PBMCs were isolated by Ficoll-Histopaque density gradient centrifugation and then cryopreserved in liquid nitrogen vapor phase. Analytical flow cytometry was used to check the purity and quantity of each magnetically sorted T cell population. Genomic DNA was isolated from each sorted fraction and quantified by UV absorbance on a Nanodrop 2000c. For CDR1 and CDR2, the germline V gene lists MNHNS and SASEGT. The CDR3 numbers 14 residues from cysteine through phenylalanine. This entry keeps only the CDR3 DNA: 42 bases, framed from base 1. V is clipped by 1 base and J by 4 bases, and the sequence between their germline boundaries is 10 bases long.

TCR CDR3 regions were amplified from genomic DNA by multiplex PCR using the deep immunoSEQ assay. Extracted genomic DNA from each cell subset was spread evenly across all wells of several immunoSEQ 96-well plates, with each plate serving as a replicate. For sorted subsets, around 0.2 ug of genomic DNA, equivalent to around 29,000 T cell genomes, went into each replicate PCR. Purified libraries were measured with a Qubit 3.0 fluorometer, size-checked on a Bioanalyzer 2100, and measured again with the KAPA Library Quantification kit. Every immunoSEQ 96-well plate was sequenced on a dedicated single-read 150-cycle Illumina NextSeq 550 flow cell. The original methods were these. Because the immunoSEQ output held only junctional sequences and lacked quality scores, the filtering could not match the filtering applied to full-length reads. To assign V/J genes and CDR3, sequences were annotated against IMGT germline references using PyIR, a Python wrapper for IgBLAST v1.9. Reads with weak V/J assignments (E-value above 1e-6), missing CDR3, stop codons, out-of-frame junctions, or ambiguous translated residues were removed. V3J clonotypes were defined as sequences sharing the same inferred V gene, J gene, and CDR3 amino acid sequence. Percentage overlap between repertoires was computed as shared unique clonotypes divided by the size of the smaller repertoire. RTK rarefaction, the Chao1 estimator, and Recon v2.1 estimates of unobserved clonotypes were used to assess repertoire richness. For all TCRbeta clonotypes obtained by the gDNA method from a few donors, generation probabilities were computed with OLGA. Not all clones reach the TCRdb copy of this immuneACCESS table, which keeps in-frame sequences only. Checked studies attribute under half of the gap to unresolved V genes and leave the rest unexplained. For V, J and clone size, that table is used; D and trimming come from the DNA. This sample is represented by 2 million to 2.5 million clones; 90% to 95% of them were singletons. Of the sample, 0.39% falls within the top ten clones.

Only one count was recorded for this clone. The target of this receptor is not known. One base away there is no much larger clone; base qualities are not given. The sample consisted of naive CD4+ T cells from PBMCs. In the paper's terms, the cell subset or site label means: CD45RA+ positively selected. This chain is built from TRBV6-1 and TRBJ2-5; 6 matching bases give a weak D call of TRBD1. This sequence was found in a man aged 18 to 29 in good health. Some clones in this sample may be carry-over from other donors' samples. The CDR3 reads CASSEVTGRETQYF. In nucleotides, the sequence is TGTGCCAGCAGTGAAGTGACAGGTCGAGAGACCCAGTACTTC.